The TCR beta chain described here comes from a study of technical replicates of blood from a few donors. This CDR3 contains 15 residues. Germline values: CDR1 SGHAT, CDR2 FQNNGV. With 4 bases clipped from V and 4 bases from J, the junction kept 7 bases outside the gene matches. Sequencing used immunoSEQ multiplex PCR; TCRdb keeps in-frame clones, though not all of them. The data show under 100,000 clones, with approximately 94% seen just once and 0.2% to 0.25% held by the top ten. Sequencing was performed on T cells isolated from PBMCs. J is TRBJ1-2 and V is TRBV11-2; 9 nucleotides agree with TRBD1. The sequence was obtained from a human donor in good health. CDR3 sequence reads: CASSSRDRDLYGYTF. Written as DNA, the CDR3 is TGTGCCAGCAGCTCCCGGGACAGGGATCTCTATGGCTACACCTTC.